Each of the 5 T cell receptor beta chains below was sequenced from the same sample in a study of T cell repertoires in cytomegalovirus infection. TCRdb fed the reads into MiXCR, producing one record per CDR3 protein. The sample lists some 300,000 distinct CDR3 sequences; about a sixth were seen once. Sequencing input: PBMCs. The receptors derive from a human donor in good health (CMV status not recorded). Some clones in this sample may be carry-over from other donors' samples.

This clonotype was counted at least ten times. This chain connects TRBV7-2 to TRBJ2-7; possible D gene TRBD2, 7 bases. The length of the CDR3 is 14 residues. Germline assignment: CDR1 SGHTA and CDR2 FQGNSA. V gave up 3 bases and J gave up 4 bases, with 13 bases separating them. The CDR3 nucleotides are TGTGCCAGCAGCTTTCGGGGGGCGCGGTACGAGCAGTACTTC. As protein: CASSFRGARYEQYF. The complete variable domain, with remaining parts taken from reference TRBV7-2 and TRBJ2-7, reads GAGVSQSPSNKVTEKGKDVELRCDPISGHTALYWYRQSLGQGLEFLIYFQGNSAPDKSGLPSDRFSAERTGGSVSTLTIQRTQQEDSAVYLCASSFRGARYEQYFGPGTRLTVT.

The gene calls are TRBV5-1 and TRBJ1-2, with TRBD1 matching over 11 bases. Germline loops: CDR1 SGHRS, CDR2 YFSETQ. The trim removed 4 bases at V and 2 bases at J, leaving 7 bases unmatched. This CDR3 has 16 amino acids. The CDR3 sequence is CASSSGQGAPNYGYTF. Here the CDR3 DNA reads TGCGCCAGCAGCAGCGGACAGGGGGCCCCCAACTATGGCTACACCTTC. The entire variable domain, with the rest obtained from reference TRBV5-1 and TRBJ1-2, is as follows: KAGVTQTPRYLIKTRGQQVTLSCSPISGHRSVSWYQQTPGQGLQFLFEYFSETQRNKGNFPGRFSGRQFSNSRSEMNVSTLELGDSALYLCASSSGQGAPNYGYTFGSGTRLTVV.

At least ten counts were recorded for this clonotype. The genes are TRBV7-9 and TRBJ2-5; no firm D call. The ends were cut back, 2 bases at V and 7 bases at J, with 8 bases in the middle. The CDR3 is 12 amino acids. The germline CDR1 and CDR2 sequences are SEHNR and FQNEAQ (reference sequence). The chain's CDR3 is CASSLSEWTQYF. The CDR3 region has the DNA TGTGCCAGCAGCTTATCTGAGTGGACCCAGTACTTC.

This clonotype was detected only a few times. The rearrangement uses TRBV4-1 and TRBJ1-2, with a weak D call TRBD1 (6 bases). This CDR3 comprises 12 residues. Between the trimmed V and J ends, which lost 0 bases and 7 bases, there was a span of 6 bases. Germline loops: CDR1 MGHRA, CDR2 YSYEKL. The CDR3 sequence is CASSQDRGGYTF. The CDR3, as DNA: TGCGCCAGCAGCCAAGACAGGGGTGGCTACACCTTC.

V is TRBV7-9 and J is TRBJ2-1, with D unclear. Germline-derived CDR1 and CDR2 are SEHNR and FQNEAQ (reference sequence). V gave up 1 base and J gave up 4 bases, with 14 bases separating them. The CDR3 runs 16 residues. CDR3 nucleotides: TGTGCCAGCAGCTTAGTGTCCGCGCACCAGTACAATGAGCAGTTCTTC. This translates into CASSLVSAHQYNEQFF. Complete variable domain (other parts from reference TRBV7-9 and TRBJ2-1): DTGVSQNPRHKITKRGQNVTFRCDPISEHNRLYWYRQTLGQGPEFLTYFQNEAQLEKSRLLSDRFSAERPKGSFSTLEIQRTEQGDSAMYLCASSLVSAHQYNEQFFGPGTRLTVL.